This T cell receptor beta chain came from a study of T-cell memory formation after mild COVID-19. Across the study: The TCR clusters were mostly specific to one donor.

This clonotype appeared a few times. TCRdb reprocessed the 5' RACE reads via MiXCR and lists one record per CDR3 protein. Counted here are around 310,000 distinct CDR3 sequences, about 20% occurring once; the ten biggest clones make up over 20%. The CDR3 is made up of 11 amino acids. From germline, CDR1 is SGHTA and CDR2 FQGNSA. Between the trimmed V and J ends, which lost 8 bases and 8 bases, there was a span of 12 bases. What was sequenced was PBMCs or a T cell subset sorted from them (not recorded which). The rearrangement uses TRBV7-2 and TRBJ1-2; D call uncertain. This receptor was obtained from a man younger than 35 who had mild COVID-19 (a few samples of this study predate the infection). Cell type and time point are not known. The DNA of the CDR3 is TGTGCCAGCTACGTTTTTTGGGGCTACACCTTC. This sequence encodes CASYVFWGYTF.